This TCR beta chain came from a study of T-cell reconstitution after alpha-beta-depleted transplantation in children. It was with unique molecular identifiers that the TCRbeta library was prepared. MiXCR was run by TCRdb on the PCR reads, yielding one entry per CDR3 protein. There are about 240,000 distinct CDR3 sequences in the sample; about 12% occur only once, and roughly 2.6% lies in the top ten. Trimming took 1 base from V and 7 from J, leaving 13 bases between them. This CDR3 spans 14 amino acids. The germline V gene has CDR1 DFQATT and CDR2 SNEGSKA (reference sequence). Sequences were derived from PBMCs from the stem cell graft donor, sampled from the stem cell graft. This clonotype was sampled from a human donor who donated a stem cell graft to a child with acute lymphoblastic leukemia. The chain links TRBV20-1 to TRBJ1-4; tentative D call: TRBD1 (6 bases). The CDR3 nucleotides are TGCAGTGCTAGAGGACCCCTAGGGGGTGAAAAACTGTTTTTT. It translates to CSARGPLGGEKLFF.